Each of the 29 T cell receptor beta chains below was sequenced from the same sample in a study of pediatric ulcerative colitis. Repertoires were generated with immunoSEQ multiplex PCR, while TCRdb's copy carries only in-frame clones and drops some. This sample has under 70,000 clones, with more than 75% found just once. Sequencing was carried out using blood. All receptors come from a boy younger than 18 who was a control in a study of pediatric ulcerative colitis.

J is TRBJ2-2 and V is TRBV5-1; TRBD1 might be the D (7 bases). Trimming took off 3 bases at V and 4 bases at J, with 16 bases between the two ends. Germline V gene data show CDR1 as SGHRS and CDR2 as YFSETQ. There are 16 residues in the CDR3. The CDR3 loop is CASSSEGQYGTGELFF. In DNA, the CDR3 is TGCGCCAGCAGCTCGGAGGGACAGTACGGCACCGGGGAGCTGTTTTTT. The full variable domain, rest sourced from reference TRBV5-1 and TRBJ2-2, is KAGVTQTPRYLIKTRGQQVTLSCSPISGHRSVSWYQQTPGQGLQFLFEYFSETQRNKGNFPGRFSGRQFSNSRSEMNVSTLELGDSALYLCASSSEGQYGTGELFFGEGSRLTVL.

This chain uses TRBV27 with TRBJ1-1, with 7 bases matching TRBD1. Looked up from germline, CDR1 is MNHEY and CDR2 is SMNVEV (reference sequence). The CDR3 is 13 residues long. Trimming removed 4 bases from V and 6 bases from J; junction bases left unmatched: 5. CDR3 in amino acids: CASSSHGTAEAFF. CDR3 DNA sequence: TGTGCCAGCAGTTCACACGGGACAGCTGAAGCTTTCTTT.

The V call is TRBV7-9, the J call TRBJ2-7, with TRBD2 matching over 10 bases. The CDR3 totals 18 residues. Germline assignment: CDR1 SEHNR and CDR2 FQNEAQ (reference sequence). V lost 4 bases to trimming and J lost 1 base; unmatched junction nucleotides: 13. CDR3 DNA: TGTGCCAGCAGCTCCTCGGGGGTAGCGGGAGGATGGTCCTACGAGCAGTACTTC. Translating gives CASSSSGVAGGWSYEQYF.

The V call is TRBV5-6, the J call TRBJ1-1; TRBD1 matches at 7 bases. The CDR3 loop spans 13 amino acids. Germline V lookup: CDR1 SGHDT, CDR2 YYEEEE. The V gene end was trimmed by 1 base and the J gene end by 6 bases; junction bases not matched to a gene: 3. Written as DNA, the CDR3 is TGTGCCAGCAGCTTGACAGGGGCGGCTGAAGCTTTCTTT. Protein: CASSLTGAAEAFF.

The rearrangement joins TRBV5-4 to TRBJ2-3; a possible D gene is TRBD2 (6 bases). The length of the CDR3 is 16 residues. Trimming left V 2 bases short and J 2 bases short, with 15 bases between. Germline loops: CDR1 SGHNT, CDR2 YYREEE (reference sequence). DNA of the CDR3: TGTGCCAGCAGCTTTGAACGGGGGAGATTCACAGATACGCAGTATTTT. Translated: CASSFERGRFTDTQYF.

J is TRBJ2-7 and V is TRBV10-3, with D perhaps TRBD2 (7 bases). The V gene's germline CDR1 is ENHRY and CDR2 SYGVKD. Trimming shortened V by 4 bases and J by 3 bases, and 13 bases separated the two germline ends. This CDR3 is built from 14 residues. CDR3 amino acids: CAISVGAGDYEQYF. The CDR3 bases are TGTGCCATCAGTGTGGGGGCGGGGGACTACGAGCAGTACTTC.

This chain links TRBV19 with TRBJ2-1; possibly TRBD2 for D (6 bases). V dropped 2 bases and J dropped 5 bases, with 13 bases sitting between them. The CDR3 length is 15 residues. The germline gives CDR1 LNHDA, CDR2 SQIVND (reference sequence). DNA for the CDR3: TGTGCCAGTAGTATACCGGGAGAAGCACACAATGAGCAGTTCTTC. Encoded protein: CASSIPGEAHNEQFF.

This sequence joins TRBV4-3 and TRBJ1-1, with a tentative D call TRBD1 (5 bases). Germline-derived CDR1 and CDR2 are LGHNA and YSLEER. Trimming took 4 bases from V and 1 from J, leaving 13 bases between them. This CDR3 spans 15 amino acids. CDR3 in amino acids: CASSPGTAKNTEAFF. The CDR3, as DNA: TGCGCCAGCAGCCCTGGGACGGCGAAGAACACTGAAGCTTTCTTT.

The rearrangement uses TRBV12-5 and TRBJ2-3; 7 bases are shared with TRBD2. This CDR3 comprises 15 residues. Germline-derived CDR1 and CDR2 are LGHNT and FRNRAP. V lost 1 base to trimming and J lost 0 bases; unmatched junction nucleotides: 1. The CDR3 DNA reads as TGTGCTAGTGGTTTGGACGGGAGGAGCACAGATACGCAGTATTTT. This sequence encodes CASGLDGRSTDTQYF.

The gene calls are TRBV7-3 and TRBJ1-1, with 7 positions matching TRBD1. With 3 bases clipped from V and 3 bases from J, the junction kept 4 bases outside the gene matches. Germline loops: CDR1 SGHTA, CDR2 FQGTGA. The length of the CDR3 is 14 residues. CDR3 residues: CASSLTGPDTEAFF. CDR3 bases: TGTGCCAGCAGCTTGACAGGGCCGGACACTGAAGCTTTCTTT.

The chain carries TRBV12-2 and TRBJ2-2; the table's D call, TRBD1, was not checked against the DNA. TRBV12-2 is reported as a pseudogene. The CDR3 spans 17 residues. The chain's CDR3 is CASRLKSGAPGPGELFF. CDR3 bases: TGTGCAAGTCGCTTAAAGTCTGGGGCCCCAGGACCCGGGGAGCTGTTTTTT.

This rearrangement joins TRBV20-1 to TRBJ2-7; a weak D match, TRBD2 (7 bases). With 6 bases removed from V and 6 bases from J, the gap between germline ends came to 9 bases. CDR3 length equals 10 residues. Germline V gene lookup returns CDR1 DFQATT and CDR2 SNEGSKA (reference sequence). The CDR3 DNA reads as TGCAGTGCAGGGGGGGTCGAGCAGTACTTC. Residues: CSAGGVEQYF.

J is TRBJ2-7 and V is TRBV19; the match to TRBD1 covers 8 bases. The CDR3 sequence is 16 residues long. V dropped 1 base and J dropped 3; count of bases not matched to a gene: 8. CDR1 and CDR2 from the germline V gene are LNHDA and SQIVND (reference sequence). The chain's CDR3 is CASSIASAGGIYEQYF. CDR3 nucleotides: TGTGCCAGTAGTATAGCATCGGCAGGGGGCATCTACGAGCAGTACTTC.

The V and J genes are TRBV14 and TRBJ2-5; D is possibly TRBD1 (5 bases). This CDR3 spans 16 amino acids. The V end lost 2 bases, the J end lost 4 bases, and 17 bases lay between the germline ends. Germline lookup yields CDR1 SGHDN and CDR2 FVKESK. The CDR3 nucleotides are TGTGCCAGCAGCCAACTTAGAACATCCCAGGGAGAGACCCAGTACTTC. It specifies CASSQLRTSQGETQYF. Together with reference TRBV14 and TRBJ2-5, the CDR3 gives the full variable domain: EAGVTQFPSHSVIEKGQTVTLRCDPISGHDNLYWYRRVMGKEIKFLLHFVKESKQDESGMPNNRFLAERTGGTYSTLKVQPAELEDSGVYFCASSQLRTSQGETQYFGPGTRLLVL.

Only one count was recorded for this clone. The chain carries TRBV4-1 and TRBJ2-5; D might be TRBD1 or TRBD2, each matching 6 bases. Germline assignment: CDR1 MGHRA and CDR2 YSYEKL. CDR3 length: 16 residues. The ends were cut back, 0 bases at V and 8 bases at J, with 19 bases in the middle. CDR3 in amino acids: CASSQEDFSGAATQYF. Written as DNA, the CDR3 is TGCGCCAGCAGCCAAGAAGATTTTTCGGGGGCGGCTACCCAGTACTTC.

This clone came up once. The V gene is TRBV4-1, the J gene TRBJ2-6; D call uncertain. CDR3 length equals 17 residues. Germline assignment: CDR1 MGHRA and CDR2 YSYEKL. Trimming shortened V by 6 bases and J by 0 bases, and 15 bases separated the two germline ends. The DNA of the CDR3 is TGCGCCAGCAGTCTCCTAGGCTTTTTCTCTGGGGCCAACGTCCTGACTTTC. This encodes CASSLLGFFSGANVLTF.

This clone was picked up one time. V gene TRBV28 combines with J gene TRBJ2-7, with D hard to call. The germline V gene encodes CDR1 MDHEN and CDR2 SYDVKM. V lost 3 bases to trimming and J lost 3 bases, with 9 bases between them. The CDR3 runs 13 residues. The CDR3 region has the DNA TGTGCCAGCAGTTTTATGATAAGCTACGAGCAGTACTTC. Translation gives CASSFMISYEQYF.

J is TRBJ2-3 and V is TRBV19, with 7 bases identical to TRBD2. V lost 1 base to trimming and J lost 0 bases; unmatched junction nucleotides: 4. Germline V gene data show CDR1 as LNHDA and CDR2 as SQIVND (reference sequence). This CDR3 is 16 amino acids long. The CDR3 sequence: CASSIGEGISTDTQYF. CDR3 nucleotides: TGTGCCAGTAGTATAGGGGAGGGGATCAGCACAGATACGCAGTATTTT.

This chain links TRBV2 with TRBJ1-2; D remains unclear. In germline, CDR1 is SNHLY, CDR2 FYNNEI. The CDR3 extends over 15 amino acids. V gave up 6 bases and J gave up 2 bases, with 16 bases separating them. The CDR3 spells CASRINSDGNYGYTF. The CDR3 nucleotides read TGTGCCAGCAGGATCAATTCGGACGGGAACTATGGCTACACCTTC.

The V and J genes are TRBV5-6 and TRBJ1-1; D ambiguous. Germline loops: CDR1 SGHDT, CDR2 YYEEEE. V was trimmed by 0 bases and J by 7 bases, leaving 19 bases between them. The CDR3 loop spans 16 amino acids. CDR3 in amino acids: CASSLGTDVVSSEAFF. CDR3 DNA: TGTGCCAGCAGCTTGGGGACGGACGTCGTGAGTAGTGAAGCTTTCTTT.

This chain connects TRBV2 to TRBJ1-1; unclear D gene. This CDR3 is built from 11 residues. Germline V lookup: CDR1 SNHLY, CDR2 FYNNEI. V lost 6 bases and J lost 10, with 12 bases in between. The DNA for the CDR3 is TGTGCCAGCAGGACGGATAACTTAGCTTTCTTT. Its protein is CASRTDNLAFF.

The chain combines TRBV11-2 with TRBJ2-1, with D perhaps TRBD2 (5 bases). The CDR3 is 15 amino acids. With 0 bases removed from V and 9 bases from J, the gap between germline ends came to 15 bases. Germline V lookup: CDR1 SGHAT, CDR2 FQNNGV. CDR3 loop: CASSLDLLRGFEQFF. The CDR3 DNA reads TGTGCCAGCAGCTTAGACCTCCTCCGAGGGTTTGAGCAGTTCTTC.

This CDR3 is CSVPAGSGSTDTQYF. The CDR3 DNA reads TGCAGCGTTCCGGCGGGTAGCGGAAGCACAGATACGCAGTATTTT. The chain uses TRBV29-1 and TRBJ2-3; perhaps TRBD2 as D (6 bases). Germline lookup yields CDR1 SQVTM and CDR2 ANQGSEA. V was clipped by 5 bases and J by 0 bases, with 15 bases between them. This CDR3 region has 15 residues.

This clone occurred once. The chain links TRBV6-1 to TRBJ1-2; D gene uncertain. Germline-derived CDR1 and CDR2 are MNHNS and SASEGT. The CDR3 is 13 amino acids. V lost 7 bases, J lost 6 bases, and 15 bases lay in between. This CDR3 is CASTRIGLDGYTF. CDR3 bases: TGTGCCAGCACCCGGATCGGGCTCGATGGCTACACCTTC.

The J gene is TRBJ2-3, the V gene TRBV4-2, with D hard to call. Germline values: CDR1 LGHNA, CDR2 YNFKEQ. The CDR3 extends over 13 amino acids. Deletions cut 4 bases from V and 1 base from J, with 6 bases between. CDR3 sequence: CASSPGGTDTQYF. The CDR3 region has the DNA TGTGCCAGCAGCCCCGGTGGCACAGATACGCAGTATTTT.

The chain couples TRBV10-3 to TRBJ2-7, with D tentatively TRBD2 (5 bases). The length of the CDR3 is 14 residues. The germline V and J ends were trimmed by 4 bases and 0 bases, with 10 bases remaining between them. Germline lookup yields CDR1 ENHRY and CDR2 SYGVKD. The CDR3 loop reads CAISGRASSYEQYF. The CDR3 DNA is TGTGCCATCAGTGGGCGGGCAAGCTCCTACGAGCAGTACTTC.

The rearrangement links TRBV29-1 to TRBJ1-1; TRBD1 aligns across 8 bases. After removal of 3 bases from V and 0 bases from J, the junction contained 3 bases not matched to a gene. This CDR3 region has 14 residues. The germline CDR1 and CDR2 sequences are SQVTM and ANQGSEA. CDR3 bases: TGCAGCGTTGAGACAGGGGCGCTGAACACTGAAGCTTTCTTT. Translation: CSVETGALNTEAFF.

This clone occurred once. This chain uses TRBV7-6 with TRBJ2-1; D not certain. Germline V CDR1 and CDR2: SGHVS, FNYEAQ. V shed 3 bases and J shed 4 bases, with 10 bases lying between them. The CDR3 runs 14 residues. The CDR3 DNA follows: TGTGCCAGCAGCTTCACATATGGGTACAATGAGCAGTTCTTC. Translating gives CASSFTYGYNEQFF.

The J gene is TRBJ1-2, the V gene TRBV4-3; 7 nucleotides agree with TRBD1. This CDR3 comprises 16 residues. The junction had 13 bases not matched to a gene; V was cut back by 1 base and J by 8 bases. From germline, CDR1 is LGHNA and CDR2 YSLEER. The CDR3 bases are TGCGCCAGCAGCCAAGGGCTGACAGGGACCCCTTCCGGCTACACCTTC. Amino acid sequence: CASSQGLTGTPSGYTF.